One sample yielded the 7 T cell receptor beta chains listed below, sequenced in a study of blood T cell repertoires in COVID-19. The protocol was immunoSEQ multiplex PCR, while the TCRdb copy is restricted to in-frame clones and leaves out a portion. This sample has roughly 200,000 clones, with around 84% found just once. Sequenced material: PBMCs or T cells enriched from blood (not recorded which). These receptors all stem from a woman aged 25 to 39 who had been exposed to COVID-19.

The rearrangement uses TRBV27 and TRBJ2-3; D possibly corresponds to TRBD1 (6 bases). This CDR3 is 16 amino acids long. The ends were cut back, 8 bases at V and 2 bases at J, with 20 bases in the middle. Germline V gives CDR1 MNHEY, CDR2 SMNVEV (reference sequence). The CDR3 loop reads CASEKKTGTITDTQYF. The DNA for the CDR3 is TGTGCCAGCGAAAAAAAAACAGGGACCATCACAGATACGCAGTATTTT.

The chain is built from TRBV18 and TRBJ1-5, with 7 bases identical to TRBD1. V dropped 2 bases and J dropped 5; count of bases not matched to a gene: 6. The CDR3 totals 15 residues. Germline-derived CDR1 and CDR2 are KGHSH and LQKENI. The CDR3 nucleotides read TGTGCCAGCTCACCAAACCCCCAGGGGGATCAGCCCCAGCATTTT. Protein sequence: CASSPNPQGDQPQHF.

This sequence joins TRBV2 and TRBJ2-1; D gene ambiguous. V was pared by 3 bases and J by 4 bases, with 10 bases between. In germline, CDR1 is SNHLY, CDR2 FYNNEI. The CDR3 totals 14 residues. CDR3 sequence: CASSDSISYNEQFF. The CDR3 region has the DNA TGTGCCAGCAGTGATTCTATTTCTTACAATGAGCAGTTCTTC.

In nucleotides, the CDR3 is TGCGCCAGCAGCGCGGGACAGGGGGCGCACTCCTATGGCTACACCTTC. Protein sequence: CASSAGQGAHSYGYTF. The chain combines TRBV5-1 with TRBJ1-2; 12 nucleotides align to TRBD1. This CDR3 has 16 residues. The germline V gene encodes CDR1 SGHRS and CDR2 YFSETQ. Trimming cost V 4 bases and J 4 bases; bases outside gene matches: 8.

The chain couples TRBV19 to TRBJ1-3; D is uncertain. CDR1 and CDR2 from the germline V gene are LNHDA and SQIVND (reference sequence). The V end lost 7 bases, the J end lost 0 bases, and 7 bases lay between the germline ends. The CDR3 sequence is 13 residues long. The CDR3 loop is CASNIISGNTIYF. The CDR3 nucleotides read TGTGCCAGTAACATAATCTCTGGAAACACCATATATTTT.

This chain links TRBV9 with TRBJ1-2, with unresolved D. The V end lost 5 bases, the J end lost 0 bases, and 5 bases lay between the germline ends. CDR3 length equals 12 residues. Germline V gives CDR1 SGDLS, CDR2 YYNGEE. This chain's CDR3 is CASSRANYGYTF. The DNA for the CDR3 is TGTGCCAGCAGTCGTGCTAACTATGGCTACACCTTC.

J is TRBJ2-3 and V is TRBV6-6; TRBD2 might be the D (6 bases). The ends were cut back, 2 bases at V and 2 bases at J, with 11 bases in the middle. This CDR3 spans 15 amino acids. Per the germline V gene, CDR1 is MNHNY and CDR2 is SVGAGI (reference sequence). The DNA for the CDR3 is TGTGCCAGCAGTTACGGAGGGACCAACACAGATACGCAGTATTTT. Its translation: CASSYGGTNTDTQYF.